This passage covers 17 T cell receptor beta chains from one sample sequenced in a study of blood T cell repertoires in COVID-19. Assay: immunoSEQ multiplex PCR; the TCRdb copy retains only in-frame clones and omits some. The sample includes roughly 330,000 clones, 86% of them seen just once. Sequenced sample: peripheral blood. These receptors came from a woman aged 50 to 60 with acute or convalescent COVID-19.

V and J are TRBV24-1 and TRBJ2-2, with 13 nucleotides matching TRBD2. V shed 6 bases and J 0 bases; nucleotides not matched to a gene: 12. Per the germline V gene, CDR1 is KGHDR and CDR2 is SFDVKD. This CDR3 region has 20 residues. Written as DNA, the CDR3 is TGTGCCACCAGTTCGGTGGGAACTAGCGGGAGGGCCGCGAACACCGGGGAGCTGTTTTTT. This sequence encodes CATSSVGTSGRAANTGELFF.

The V and J genes are TRBV5-1 and TRBJ1-1, with D possibly matching TRBD1 (6 bases). Looked up from germline, CDR1 is SGHRS and CDR2 is YFSETQ. The CDR3 loop spans 14 amino acids. Trimming pared 4 bases from V and 2 bases from J, leaving 12 bases between. The CDR3 is CASSIQGSNTEAFF. The CDR3 DNA sequence: TGCGCCAGCAGCATACAGGGTAGTAACACTGAAGCTTTCTTT.

The rearrangement links TRBV7-3 to TRBJ2-1; 9 positions match TRBD2. Germline V gene data show CDR1 as SGHTA and CDR2 as FQGTGA. This CDR3 has 15 amino acids. Trimming cost V 1 base and J 7 bases; bases outside gene matches: 5. CDR3 in DNA: TGTGCCAGCAGCTTAAACGGGCTAGCGGGGAATGAGCAGTTCTTC. Amino acids: CASSLNGLAGNEQFF.

CDR3 nucleotides: TGTGCCAGCAGTTCGCCCCGGGGAACGACGAATGAGCAGTTCTTC. Translated: CASSSPRGTTNEQFF. This chain links TRBV27 with TRBJ2-1; D possibly corresponds to TRBD2 (5 bases). Germline loops: CDR1 MNHEY, CDR2 SMNVEV (reference sequence). The ends were cut back, 4 bases at V and 7 bases at J, with 17 bases in the middle. The CDR3 is made up of 15 amino acids.

The chain has TRBV19 and TRBJ1-3; D is uncertain. CDR3 length: 14 amino acids. Germline CDR1 is LNHDA and CDR2 is SQIVND (reference sequence). V lost 0 bases, J lost 8 bases, and 11 bases lay in between. The CDR3 protein is CASSIEGTEDTIYF. The CDR3 bases are TGTGCCAGTAGTATAGAGGGAACGGAGGACACCATATATTTT.

The gene calls are TRBV28 and TRBJ2-7; D ambiguous. The V end lost 5 bases, the J end lost 3 bases, and 5 bases lay between the germline ends. This CDR3 is built from 11 residues. Germline CDR1 and CDR2: MDHEN and SYDVKM. In nucleotides, the CDR3 is TGTGCCAGCAGTCCTTACTACGAGCAGTACTTC. Its translation: CASSPYYEQYF.

The chain is built from TRBV19 and TRBJ2-1; 9 bases are shared with TRBD1. The CDR3 runs to 14 residues. J lost 7 bases, V lost 8 bases, and 9 bases had no gene match. CDR1 LNHDA and CDR2 SQIVND come from the germline V gene (reference sequence). The CDR3 sequence: CASSYRGPLNEQFF. The CDR3 coding sequence is TGTGCCAGTTCCTACAGGGGGCCATTGAATGAGCAGTTCTTC.

V usage is TRBV19 and J usage is TRBJ1-5, with D maybe TRBD1 (5 bases). With 6 bases removed from V and 0 bases from J, the gap between germline ends came to 15 bases. Germline V lookup: CDR1 LNHDA, CDR2 SQIVND (reference sequence). The CDR3 is 16 amino acids. CDR3 protein: CASRVDSLNSNQPQHF. The CDR3 bases are TGTGCCAGTAGGGTAGACAGCCTAAATAGCAATCAGCCCCAGCATTTT.

In DNA form, the CDR3 reads TGTGCCAGCAGTACTGGGGCGGCAAATTACGAGCAGTACTTC. Protein: CASSTGAANYEQYF. The chain is built from TRBV5-6 and TRBJ2-7; D might be TRBD1 (5 bases). Trimming took 5 bases from V and 4 from J, leaving 16 bases between them. This CDR3 is 14 amino acids long. Germline V CDR1 and CDR2: SGHDT, YYEEEE.

The chain couples TRBV7-9 to TRBJ2-1, with TRBD2 matching over 10 bases. CDR3 length equals 16 residues. J gave up 5 bases and V 5 bases, and 9 bases lay outside the gene matches. The germline gives CDR1 SEHNR, CDR2 FQNEAQ (reference sequence). The CDR3 spells CASSPPGLAFHNEQFF. The CDR3 DNA sequence: TGTGCCAGCAGCCCCCCGGGACTAGCGTTTCACAATGAGCAGTTCTTC.

V is TRBV5-1 and J is TRBJ2-3; TRBD2 matches 10 bases. The CDR3 is made up of 16 amino acids. CDR1 is SGHRS and CDR2 is YFSETQ in the germline V gene. J lost 4 bases, V lost 0 bases, and 5 bases had no gene match. CDR3 residues: CASSLALAGVADTQYF. As DNA, the CDR3 is TGCGCCAGCAGCTTGGCTCTAGCGGGAGTTGCAGATACGCAGTATTTT.

This clone was found once. The V and J genes are TRBV30 and TRBJ1-2; no reliable D call. V shed 3 bases and J shed 6 bases, with 8 bases lying between them. The CDR3 is 11 residues long. The germline gives CDR1 GTSNPN, CDR2 SVGIG (reference sequence). CDR3 loop: CAWRTPNGYTF. Here the CDR3 DNA reads TGTGCCTGGAGGACACCCAATGGCTACACCTTC. Together with reference TRBV30 and TRBJ1-2, the CDR3 gives the full variable domain: SQTIHQWPATLVQPVGSPLSLECTVEGTSNPNLYWYRQAAGRGLQLLFYSVGIGQISSEVPQNLSASRPQDRQFILSSKKLLLSDSGFYLCAWRTPNGYTFGSGTRLTVV.

The V and J genes are TRBV7-8 and TRBJ2-1, with a weak D call TRBD2 (6 bases). Trimming left V 0 bases short and J 6 bases short, with 18 bases between. CDR3 length: 17 residues. Germline CDR1 SGHVS, CDR2 FQNEAQ. This CDR3 reads CASSLALSAGSTNEQFF. CDR3 coding DNA: TGTGCCAGCAGCTTAGCGCTTTCCGCGGGAAGTACCAATGAGCAGTTCTTC.

This clone was found once. The chain carries TRBV6-6 and TRBJ2-1, with D perhaps TRBD2 (6 bases). The germline CDR1 and CDR2 sequences are MNHNY and SVGAGI (reference sequence). V lost 6 bases, J lost 3 bases, and 9 bases lay in between. The CDR3 is 13 amino acids. CDR3 loop: CASSRGLYNEQFF. For the CDR3, the DNA is TGTGCCAGCAGCCGGGGACTCTACAATGAGCAGTTCTTC.

The rearrangement links TRBV28 to TRBJ1-5; D remains unclear. CDR1 is MDHEN, CDR2 SYDVKM, per germline. The CDR3 is 12 amino acids. The V and J ends lost 8 bases and 1 base respectively, with 6 bases between them. The DNA of the CDR3 is TGTGCCAGCGCGGAAAGCAATCAGCCCCAGCATTTT. It is translated as CASAESNQPQHF.

The chain recombines TRBV6-5 with TRBJ1-2, with a tentative D call TRBD1 (5 bases). Between the trimmed V and J ends, which lost 2 bases and 4 bases, there was a span of 8 bases. The CDR3 has 13 amino acids. CDR1 and CDR2 (germline): MNHEY, SVGAGI. DNA of the CDR3: TGTGCCAGCAGTTACGGGGGAGGCTATGGCTACACCTTC. Translated: CASSYGGGYGYTF.

This clone was seen only a few times. This chain uses TRBV28 with TRBJ1-2; 7 positions match TRBD1. This CDR3 is 13 amino acids long. The junction had 6 bases not matched to a gene; V was cut back by 8 bases and J by 3 bases. Germline CDR1 reads MDHEN; CDR2 reads SYDVKM. The CDR3 spells CASGDRAYYGYTF. The CDR3 DNA sequence: TGTGCCAGCGGAGACAGGGCCTACTATGGCTACACCTTC.